These T cell receptor beta chains were read from a single sample in a study of blood T cells in healthy people across ages. TCRdb re-derived calls from the 5' RACE reads in MiXCR, one entry per CDR3 protein. The sample holds roughly 1,300,000 distinct CDR3 sequences, 59% seen once. The sequenced material came from blood. All receptors derive from a man younger than 35 in good health. CDR3s include the opening cysteine and the closing phenylalanine or tryptophan. Fields, in order: D gene, V gene, clone size, J gene, CDR3 protein, CDR3 DNA. D genes are given only for firm matches. Not all rows give a size; the values are once, few, many and, for expanded clones, a class.

d_gene: TRBD2; v_gene: TRBV15; abundance: NA; j_gene: TRBJ2-1; CDR3aa: CATSKDWSGRGNEQFF; CDR3nt: TGTGCCACCAGCAAAGATTGGAGCGGGAGAGGCAATGAGCAGTTCTTC
d_gene: TRBD1; v_gene: TRBV7-6; abundance: NA; j_gene: TRBJ1-1; CDR3aa: CASSLGTAGYTEAFF; CDR3nt: TGTGCCAGCAGCCTCGGGACAGCTGGATACACTGAAGCTTTCTTT
d_gene: TRBD2; v_gene: TRBV20-1; abundance: NA; j_gene: TRBJ2-3; CDR3aa: CSAEPGGSPDTQYF; CDR3nt: TGCAGTGCGGAGCCGGGGGGGAGCCCAGATACGCAGTATTTT
d_gene: NA; v_gene: TRBV21-1; abundance: NA; j_gene: TRBJ2-5; CDR3aa: CASSRASFRLAGEETQYF; CDR3nt: TGTGCCAGCAGCCGCGCTTCTTTCCGACTAGCGGGAGAAGAGACCCAGTACTTC
d_gene: TRBD1; v_gene: TRBV20-1; abundance: NA; j_gene: TRBJ2-7; CDR3aa: CSATTGTGGYEQYF; CDR3nt: TGCAGTGCGACGACCGGGACAGGGGGTTACGAGCAGTACTTC
d_gene: TRBD1; v_gene: TRBV7-2; abundance: NA; j_gene: TRBJ2-1; CDR3aa: CASATGIGSNEQFF; CDR3nt: TGTGCCAGCGCGACAGGGATAGGGAGCAATGAGCAGTTCTTC
d_gene: NA; v_gene: TRBV20-1; abundance: NA; j_gene: TRBJ2-1; CDR3aa: CSASPTSFGNEQFF; CDR3nt: TGCAGTGCAAGTCCAACTAGCTTCGGAAATGAGCAGTTCTTC
d_gene: NA; v_gene: TRBV20-1; abundance: once; j_gene: TRBJ2-7; CDR3aa: CSATLSGYEQYF; CDR3nt: TGCAGTGCCACCCTTAGCGGTTACGAGCAGTACTTC
d_gene: NA; v_gene: TRBV3-1; abundance: NA; j_gene: TRBJ1-2; CDR3aa: CASSQDQGIYGYTF; CDR3nt: TGTGCCAGCAGCCAAGATCAGGGAATCTATGGCTACACCTTC
d_gene: NA; v_gene: TRBV6-5; abundance: NA; j_gene: TRBJ2-5; CDR3aa: CASRRGREETQYF; CDR3nt: TGTGCCAGCAGGAGAGGCAGGGAAGAGACCCAGTACTTC
d_gene: NA; v_gene: TRBV3-1; abundance: NA; j_gene: TRBJ2-7; CDR3aa: CASSQGEGWVYEQYF; CDR3nt: TGTGCCAGCAGCCAAGGAGAAGGATGGGTTTACGAGCAGTACTTC
d_gene: NA; v_gene: TRBV11-2; abundance: NA; j_gene: TRBJ2-7; CDR3aa: CASSLSIRPSYEQYF; CDR3nt: TGTGCCAGCAGCTTATCTATCAGACCCTCCTACGAGCAGTACTTC
d_gene: TRBD1; v_gene: TRBV7-2; abundance: NA; j_gene: TRBJ1-6; CDR3aa: CTSTRQGYNSPLHF; CDR3nt: TGTACCAGCACCAGACAGGGTTATAATTCACCCCTCCACTTT
d_gene: TRBD1; v_gene: TRBV9; abundance: NA; j_gene: TRBJ2-1; CDR3aa: CASSQSLGQVYNEQFF; CDR3nt: TGTGCCAGCAGCCAAAGCCTGGGACAGGTATACAATGAGCAGTTCTTC
d_gene: NA; v_gene: TRBV4-1; abundance: few; j_gene: TRBJ2-7; CDR3aa: CASSQDRGRADYEQYF; CDR3nt: TGCGCCAGCAGCCAAGATAGGGGCAGGGCTGACTACGAGCAGTACTTC
d_gene: TRBD1; v_gene: TRBV6-5; abundance: once; j_gene: TRBJ2-7; CDR3aa: CASSLTGTELYEQYF; CDR3nt: TGTGCCAGCAGCCTAACCGGGACAGAGCTCTACGAGCAGTACTTC
d_gene: NA; v_gene: TRBV7-6; abundance: NA; j_gene: TRBJ2-7; CDR3aa: CASSLEAQGNYEQYF; CDR3nt: TGTGCCAGCAGCTTAGAGGCCCAGGGAAACTACGAGCAGTACTTC
d_gene: TRBD2; v_gene: TRBV12-3/TRBV12-4; abundance: few; j_gene: TRBJ2-7; CDR3aa: CASGTILSYEQYF; CDR3nt: TGTGCCAGCGGGACTATCCTCTCCTACGAGCAGTACTTC
d_gene: NA; v_gene: TRBV3-1; abundance: NA; j_gene: TRBJ2-1; CDR3aa: CASSLSNEGDEQFF; CDR3nt: TGTGCCAGCAGCTTATCCAACGAAGGGGATGAGCAGTTCTTC
d_gene: NA; v_gene: TRBV4-3; abundance: NA; j_gene: TRBJ1-2; CDR3aa: CASSQTGLRDGYTF; CDR3nt: TGCGCCAGCAGCCAAACAGGGTTAAGGGATGGCTACACCTTC
d_gene: NA; v_gene: TRBV4-1; abundance: NA; j_gene: TRBJ2-7; CDR3aa: CASSLAVKYEQYF; CDR3nt: TGCGCCAGCAGCCTCGCCGTTAAGTACGAGCAGTACTTC
d_gene: TRBD1; v_gene: TRBV4-1; abundance: few; j_gene: TRBJ2-3; CDR3aa: CASSHQGATDTQYF; CDR3nt: TGCGCCAGCAGCCATCAGGGGGCGACAGATACGCAGTATTTT
d_gene: NA; v_gene: TRBV24-1; abundance: NA; j_gene: TRBJ2-5; CDR3aa: CATSDLTAMYQETQYF; CDR3nt: TGTGCCACCAGTGATTTGACCGCGATGTACCAAGAGACCCAGTACTTC
d_gene: TRBD2; v_gene: TRBV6-6; abundance: NA; j_gene: TRBJ2-5; CDR3aa: CASSQGLAGLYGTQYF; CDR3nt: TGTGCCAGCAGCCAGGGACTAGCGGGGTTGTATGGGACCCAGTACTTC
d_gene: NA; v_gene: TRBV29-1; abundance: NA; j_gene: TRBJ2-5; CDR3aa: CSVEALELEQETQYF; CDR3nt: TGCAGCGTTGAGGCACTAGAGCTGGAACAAGAGACCCAGTACTTC
d_gene: TRBD1; v_gene: TRBV4-1; abundance: few; j_gene: TRBJ1-4; CDR3aa: CASNPDRENEKLFF; CDR3nt: TGCGCCAGCAACCCGGACAGGGAGAACGAAAAACTGTTTTTT
d_gene: NA; v_gene: TRBV9; abundance: NA; j_gene: TRBJ2-7; CDR3aa: CASSVGDTSYEQYF; CDR3nt: TGTGCCAGCAGCGTTGGGGATACCTCCTACGAGCAGTACTTC
d_gene: NA; v_gene: TRBV6-1; abundance: NA; j_gene: TRBJ2-7; CDR3aa: CASSEVGWGEQYF; CDR3nt: TGTGCCAGCAGTGAAGTGGGTTGGGGCGAGCAGTACTTC
d_gene: TRBD1; v_gene: TRBV20-1; abundance: NA; j_gene: TRBJ2-3; CDR3aa: CSARPDRHPSTDTQYF; CDR3nt: TGCAGTGCTAGACCGGACAGGCACCCTAGCACAGATACGCAGTATTTT
d_gene: TRBD2; v_gene: TRBV6-1; abundance: NA; j_gene: TRBJ2-7; CDR3aa: CASSSSSGVYEQYF; CDR3nt: TGTGCCAGCAGCTCAAGCAGCGGGGTCTACGAGCAGTACTTC
d_gene: NA; v_gene: TRBV5-4; abundance: NA; j_gene: TRBJ1-2; CDR3aa: CASSVTGQRYGYTF; CDR3nt: TGTGCCAGCAGCGTTACGGGACAAAGATATGGCTACACCTTC
d_gene: NA; v_gene: TRBV4-3; abundance: few; j_gene: TRBJ2-7; CDR3aa: CASSQGGPNEQYF; CDR3nt: TGCGCCAGCAGCCAAGGGGGGCCCAACGAGCAGTACTTC
d_gene: NA; v_gene: TRBV6-2/TRBV6-3; abundance: few; j_gene: TRBJ1-1; CDR3aa: CASSYWSTEAFF; CDR3nt: TGTGCCAGCAGTTACTGGTCTACTGAAGCTTTCTTT
d_gene: NA; v_gene: TRBV6-5; abundance: few; j_gene: TRBJ2-1; CDR3aa: CASSRSGTPQFF; CDR3nt: TGTGCCAGCAGCCGCTCCGGGACTCCGCAGTTCTTC
d_gene: TRBD1; v_gene: TRBV7-2; abundance: NA; j_gene: TRBJ2-7; CDR3aa: CASSLGGTGVRQQYF; CDR3nt: TGTGCCAGCAGCTTAGGTGGGACAGGGGTTCGGCAGCAGTACTTC
d_gene: TRBD1; v_gene: TRBV10-3; abundance: NA; j_gene: TRBJ1-1; CDR3aa: CAIRDDRGDVTEAFF; CDR3nt: TGTGCCATCAGGGACGACAGGGGAGACGTCACTGAAGCTTTCTTT
d_gene: NA; v_gene: TRBV7-2; abundance: NA; j_gene: TRBJ2-7; CDR3aa: CASSLISGTYEQYF; CDR3nt: TGTGCCAGCAGCTTAATTAGCGGTACCTACGAGCAGTACTTT
d_gene: TRBD2; v_gene: TRBV20-1; abundance: NA; j_gene: TRBJ2-5; CDR3aa: CSARYPKASGEETQYF; CDR3nt: TGCAGTGCTAGATATCCAAAGGCTAGCGGGGAAGAGACCCAGTACTTC
d_gene: NA; v_gene: TRBV6-5; abundance: NA; j_gene: TRBJ2-3; CDR3aa: CASSRGEGTQYF; CDR3nt: TGTGCCAGCAGTAGGGGTGAGGGTACGCAGTATTTT
d_gene: NA; v_gene: TRBV6-6; abundance: NA; j_gene: TRBJ2-7; CDR3aa: CASRYSSQDKQYF; CDR3nt: TGTGCCAGCAGGTACTCGAGTCAGGACAAGCAGTACTTC
d_gene: NA; v_gene: TRBV10-3; abundance: NA; j_gene: TRBJ1-1; CDR3aa: CAISPGDTEAFF; CDR3nt: TGTGCCATCAGCCCTGGGGACACTGAAGCTTTCTTT
d_gene: NA; v_gene: TRBV11-1; abundance: few; j_gene: TRBJ2-1; CDR3aa: CASSFGGADREQFF; CDR3nt: TGTGCCAGCAGCTTCGGGGGCGCTGATCGTGAGCAGTTCTTC
d_gene: NA; v_gene: TRBV7-2; abundance: few; j_gene: TRBJ1-6; CDR3aa: CASSFMDRRGSPLHF; CDR3nt: TGTGCCAGCAGCTTCATGGACAGAAGAGGTTCACCCCTCCACTTT
d_gene: NA; v_gene: TRBV2; abundance: NA; j_gene: TRBJ2-2; CDR3aa: CASSEAWTLDGTGELFF; CDR3nt: TGTGCCAGCAGTGAAGCTTGGACACTCGACGGCACCGGGGAGCTGTTTTTT
d_gene: NA; v_gene: TRBV15; abundance: few; j_gene: TRBJ2-1; CDR3aa: CATGGTPYNEQFF; CDR3nt: TGTGCCACCGGGGGGACCCCCTACAATGAGCAGTTCTTC
d_gene: TRBD1; v_gene: TRBV18; abundance: NA; j_gene: TRBJ2-5; CDR3aa: CASSPDRGLMREQYF; CDR3nt: TGTGCCAGCTCACCAGACAGGGGGTTGATGAGGGAGCAGTACTTC
d_gene: NA; v_gene: TRBV5-1; abundance: NA; j_gene: TRBJ2-7; CDR3aa: CASSLDPATVYEQYF; CDR3nt: TGCGCCAGCAGCTTGGACCCGGCGACAGTTTACGAGCAGTACTTC
d_gene: NA; v_gene: TRBV12-3/TRBV12-4; abundance: NA; j_gene: TRBJ2-7; CDR3aa: CASRAPGDYEQYF; CDR3nt: TGTGCCAGCAGGGCCCCGGGAGACTACGAGCAGTACTTC
d_gene: TRBD1; v_gene: TRBV10-3; abundance: NA; j_gene: TRBJ2-7; CDR3aa: CAGGGQGASYEQYF; CDR3nt: TGTGCCGGGGGGGGACAGGGGGCCTCCTACGAGCAGTACTTC
d_gene: NA; v_gene: TRBV6-5; abundance: NA; j_gene: TRBJ2-1; CDR3aa: CATWRAHGDEQFF; CDR3nt: TGTGCCACTTGGAGGGCCCATGGCGATGAGCAGTTCTTC
d_gene: NA; v_gene: TRBV29-1; abundance: NA; j_gene: TRBJ2-3; CDR3aa: CSVEWGDSIDTDTQYF; CDR3nt: TGCAGCGTTGAATGGGGGGACAGTATCGACACAGATACGCAGTATTTT
d_gene: NA; v_gene: TRBV20-1; abundance: once; j_gene: TRBJ2-5; CDR3aa: CSAVRDQETQYF; CDR3nt: TGCAGTGCCGTTCGGGATCAAGAGACCCAGTACTTC
d_gene: TRBD2; v_gene: TRBV29-1; abundance: NA; j_gene: TRBJ2-1; CDR3aa: CSGTGTSGYNEQFF; CDR3nt: TGCAGCGGGACCGGGACTAGCGGATACAATGAGCAGTTCTTC
d_gene: NA; v_gene: TRBV20-1; abundance: few; j_gene: TRBJ1-1; CDR3aa: CSARVGGRGFTEAFF; CDR3nt: TGCAGTGCTAGAGTCGGCGGCAGGGGTTTCACTGAAGCTTTCTTT
d_gene: TRBD1; v_gene: TRBV6-2/TRBV6-3; abundance: NA; j_gene: TRBJ2-7; CDR3aa: CARRDRITYEQYF; CDR3nt: TGTGCCAGAAGGGACAGGATCACCTACGAGCAGTACTTC
d_gene: NA; v_gene: TRBV4-1; abundance: NA; j_gene: TRBJ2-7; CDR3aa: CASSQQVLSYEQYF; CDR3nt: TGCGCCAGCAGCCAACAGGTTCTATCCTACGAGCAGTACTTC
d_gene: NA; v_gene: TRBV20-1; abundance: NA; j_gene: TRBJ2-3; CDR3aa: CSAPDLTVAGFSDTQYF; CDR3nt: TGCAGTGCACCAGACCTCACGGTAGCCGGTTTCTCAGATACGCAGTATTTT
d_gene: NA; v_gene: TRBV12-3/TRBV12-4; abundance: NA; j_gene: TRBJ2-5; CDR3aa: CASSSPGLPKYF; CDR3nt: TGTGCCAGCAGTTCTCCGGGACTCCCCAAGTACTTC